This is a list of T cell receptor beta chains from one sample in a study of blood T cell repertoires in COVID-19. Here immunoSEQ multiplex PCR was the method, and the copy in TCRdb shows in-frame clones only, minus some. The sample includes approximately 210,000 clones, less than 90% of them seen just once. The specimen sequenced was peripheral blood. All receptors come from a human donor in a cohort sampled during active COVID-19. Both conserved end residues are trimmed from each CDR3. Fields, in order: J gene, V gene, CDR3 protein.

TRBJ2-7 TRBV5-4 ASSGRDEQY
TRBJ2-5 TRBV27 ASSSWGRQETQY
TRBJ2-2 TRBV18 ASSPLRGRNTGELF
TRBJ2-3 TRBV7-7 ASSPSVAGLTDTQY
TRBJ2-1 TRBV10-3 AISGYRDSNEQF
TRBJ1-2 TRBV20-1 SAIDGQGAHGYT
TRBJ1-5 TRBV5-5 ASSSSGGAARPQH
TRBJ2-7 TRBV28 ASVVAGGSYFEQY
TRBJ1-1 TRBV19 ASSRDRENTEAF
TRBJ2-2 TRBV11-2 ASSWTGNAGELF
TRBJ2-3 TRBV19 ASSTQGADTQY
TRBJ2-6 TRBV6-5 ASRQPSGANVLT
TRBJ2-1 TRBV18 ASSPSISGFYNEQF
TRBJ1-2 TRBV30 AWSVLDGYT
TRBJ2-3 TRBV7-2 ASRFSSTDTQY
TRBJ1-2 TRBV7-2 ASSPGVQGWSGYT
TRBJ2-1 TRBV12-3/TRBV12-4 ASGLGVNNEQF
TRBJ1-6 TRBV6-5 ASSLDASRNSPLH
TRBJ1-6 TRBV7-9 ASSEGPNSPLH
TRBJ2-2 TRBV9 ASSKLAGGNTGELF
TRBJ2-3 TRBV19 ASSTGATTDTQY
TRBJ1-4 TRBV3-1/TRBV3-2 ASSQLLTGGNEKLF
TRBJ1-1 TRBV7-9 ASSLNAGQGAKGTEAF
TRBJ2-7 TRBV3-1/TRBV3-2 ASSPRTSGRSEQY
TRBJ1-1 TRBV24-1 ATSEAGTEAF
TRBJ1-2 TRBV3-1/TRBV3-2 ATGTSGFWTRGYT
TRBJ2-1 TRBV24-1 ATSDRITGGHEQF
TRBJ2-7 TRBV21-1 ASSKEVAGVPDYEQY
TRBJ1-1 TRBV7-2 ASSPRTGLEAF
TRBJ1-5 TRBV30 AWGAGQPQH
TRBJ1-2 TRBV19 ASLRDRDYGYT
TRBJ1-1 TRBV7-3 ASSFGANTEAF
TRBJ2-3 TRBV29-1 SVVGGTDTQY
TRBJ2-7 TRBV18 ASSGSGTGNSYEQY
TRBJ1-1 TRBV9 ASSVTGYTEAF
TRBJ1-4 TRBV11-2 ASSFQGTTNEKLF
TRBJ1-5 TRBV12-3/TRBV12-4 ASCNRYNQPQH
TRBJ2-5 TRBV5-1 ASSFGAGETQY
TRBJ1-2 TRBV28 ARPLGQGSIYGYT
TRBJ1-6 TRBV2 ASSAGQLNSPLH